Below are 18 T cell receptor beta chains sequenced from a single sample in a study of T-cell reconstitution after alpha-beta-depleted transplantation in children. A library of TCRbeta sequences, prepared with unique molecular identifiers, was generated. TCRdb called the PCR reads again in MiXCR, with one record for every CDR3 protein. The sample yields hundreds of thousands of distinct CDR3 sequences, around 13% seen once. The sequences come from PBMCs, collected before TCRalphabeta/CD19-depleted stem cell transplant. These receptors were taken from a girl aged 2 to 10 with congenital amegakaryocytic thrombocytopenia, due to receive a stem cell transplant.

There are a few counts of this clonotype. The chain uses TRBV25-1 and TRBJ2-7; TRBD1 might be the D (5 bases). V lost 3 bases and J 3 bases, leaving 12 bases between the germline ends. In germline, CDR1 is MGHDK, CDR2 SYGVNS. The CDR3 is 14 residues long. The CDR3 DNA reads TGTGCCAGCAGTGACAGGGATGGTAGCTACGAGCAGTACTTC. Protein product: CASSDRDGSYEQYF.

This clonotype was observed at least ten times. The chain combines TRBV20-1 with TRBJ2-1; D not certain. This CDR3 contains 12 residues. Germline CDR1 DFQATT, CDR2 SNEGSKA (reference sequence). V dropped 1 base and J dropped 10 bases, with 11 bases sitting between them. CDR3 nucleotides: TGCAGTGCTAGAGTCATCGGCGTCGAGCAGTTCTTC. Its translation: CSARVIGVEQFF.

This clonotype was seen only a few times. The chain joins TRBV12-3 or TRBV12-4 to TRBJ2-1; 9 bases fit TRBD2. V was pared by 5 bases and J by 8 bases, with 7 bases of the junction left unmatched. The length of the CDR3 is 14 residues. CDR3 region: CASSGGRDPDEQFF. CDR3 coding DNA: TGTGCCAGCAGTGGCGGGAGGGACCCTGATGAGCAGTTCTTC.

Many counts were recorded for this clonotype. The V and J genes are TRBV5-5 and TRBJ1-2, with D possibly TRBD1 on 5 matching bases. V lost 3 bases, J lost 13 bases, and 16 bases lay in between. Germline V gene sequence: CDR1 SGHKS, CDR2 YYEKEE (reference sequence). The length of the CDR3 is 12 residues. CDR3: CASSSTDSTLTF. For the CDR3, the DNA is TGTGCCAGCAGCTCGACAGATTCCACGCTCACCTTC.

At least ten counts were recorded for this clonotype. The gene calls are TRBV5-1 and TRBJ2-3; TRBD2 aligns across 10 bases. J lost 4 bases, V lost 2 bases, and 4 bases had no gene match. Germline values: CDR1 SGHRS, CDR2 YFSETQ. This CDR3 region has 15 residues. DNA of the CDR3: TGCGCCAGCAGCTTCCTAGCGGGAGTGTCAGATACGCAGTATTTT. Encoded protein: CASSFLAGVSDTQYF.

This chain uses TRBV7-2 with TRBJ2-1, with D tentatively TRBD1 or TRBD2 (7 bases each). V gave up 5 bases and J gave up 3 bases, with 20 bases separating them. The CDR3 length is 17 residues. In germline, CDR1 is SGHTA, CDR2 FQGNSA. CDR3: CASSVTYRGGGYNEQFF. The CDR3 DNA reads TGTGCCAGCAGCGTCACGTACAGGGGAGGGGGCTACAATGAGCAGTTCTTC.

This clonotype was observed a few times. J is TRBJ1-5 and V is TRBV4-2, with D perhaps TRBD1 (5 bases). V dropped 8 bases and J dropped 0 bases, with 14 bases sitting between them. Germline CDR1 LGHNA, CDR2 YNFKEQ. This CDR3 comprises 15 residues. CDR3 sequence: CASGTGWGSNQPQHF. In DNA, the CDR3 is TGTGCCAGCGGCACAGGATGGGGTAGCAATCAGCCCCAGCATTTT.

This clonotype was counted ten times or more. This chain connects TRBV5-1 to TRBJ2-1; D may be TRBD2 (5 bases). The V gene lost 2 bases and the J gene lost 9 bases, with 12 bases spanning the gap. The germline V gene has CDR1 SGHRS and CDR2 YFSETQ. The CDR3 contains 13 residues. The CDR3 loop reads CASSLLGLSEQFF. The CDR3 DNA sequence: TGCGCCAGCAGCTTATTAGGACTCAGTGAGCAGTTCTTC. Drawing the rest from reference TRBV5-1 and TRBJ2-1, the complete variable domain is KAGVTQTPRYLIKTRGQQVTLSCSPISGHRSVSWYQQTPGQGLQFLFEYFSETQRNKGNFPGRFSGRQFSNSRSEMNVSTLELGDSALYLCASSLLGLSEQFFGPGTRLTVL.

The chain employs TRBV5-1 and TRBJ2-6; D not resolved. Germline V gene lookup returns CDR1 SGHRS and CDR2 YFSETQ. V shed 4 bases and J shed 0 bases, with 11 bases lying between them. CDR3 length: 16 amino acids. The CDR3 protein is CASSPPLDSGANVLTF. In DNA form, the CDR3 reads TGCGCCAGCAGCCCTCCCTTGGACTCTGGGGCCAACGTCCTGACTTTC.

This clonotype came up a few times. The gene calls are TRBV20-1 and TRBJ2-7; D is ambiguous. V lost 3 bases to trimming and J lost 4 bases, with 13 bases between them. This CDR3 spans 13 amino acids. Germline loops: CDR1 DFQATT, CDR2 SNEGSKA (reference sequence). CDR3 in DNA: TGCAGTGCTAGTCCTTCGCTGTTTTACGAGCAGTACTTC. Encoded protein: CSASPSLFYEQYF.

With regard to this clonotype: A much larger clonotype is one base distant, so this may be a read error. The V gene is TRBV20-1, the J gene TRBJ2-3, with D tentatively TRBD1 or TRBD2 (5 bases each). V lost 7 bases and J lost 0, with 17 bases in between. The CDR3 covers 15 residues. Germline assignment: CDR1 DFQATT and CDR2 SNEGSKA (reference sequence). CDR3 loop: CSGQEGRLSTDTQYF. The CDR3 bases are TGCAGTGGCCAAGAGGGGCGCTTGAGCACAGATACGCAGTATTTT.

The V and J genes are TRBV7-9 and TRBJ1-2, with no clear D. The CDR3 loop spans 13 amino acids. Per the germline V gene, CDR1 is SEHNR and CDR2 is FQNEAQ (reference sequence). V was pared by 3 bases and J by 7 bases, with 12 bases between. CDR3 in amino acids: CASSFEGRLGYTF. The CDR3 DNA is TGTGCCAGCAGCTTCGAGGGAAGGCTTGGCTACACCTTC.

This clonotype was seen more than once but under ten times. The CDR3 coding sequence is TGTGCCAGCAGCTTTAACTTGCTCTCCTACAATGAGCAGTTCTTC. This encodes CASSFNLLSYNEQFF. This chain connects TRBV7-9 to TRBJ2-1, with unresolved D. V was pared by 3 bases and J by 0 bases, with 9 bases between. Germline V lookup: CDR1 SEHNR, CDR2 FQNEAQ (reference sequence). The CDR3 extends over 15 amino acids.

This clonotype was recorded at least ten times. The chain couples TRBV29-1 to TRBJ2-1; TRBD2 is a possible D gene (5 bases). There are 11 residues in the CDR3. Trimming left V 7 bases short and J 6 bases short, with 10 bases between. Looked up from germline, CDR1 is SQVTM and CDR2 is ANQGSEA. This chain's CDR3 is CSAPRGNEQFF. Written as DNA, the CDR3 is TGCAGCGCCCCCCGGGGCAATGAGCAGTTCTTC.

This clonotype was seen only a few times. In DNA, the CDR3 is TGTGCCAGCAGCCCAATAGGGGGACACCGCAACACTGAAGCTTTCTTT. It yields the protein CASSPIGGHRNTEAFF. The chain has TRBV7-9 and TRBJ1-1; D possibly corresponds to TRBD1 (6 bases). The CDR3 totals 16 residues. Germline CDR1 SEHNR, CDR2 FQNEAQ (reference sequence). V lost 5 bases, J lost 2 bases, and 18 bases lay in between.

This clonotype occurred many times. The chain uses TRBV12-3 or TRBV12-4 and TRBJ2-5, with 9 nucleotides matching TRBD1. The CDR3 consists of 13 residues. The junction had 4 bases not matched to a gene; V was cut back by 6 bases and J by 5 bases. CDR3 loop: CASRGQGVETQYF. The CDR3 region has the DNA TGTGCCAGCAGGGGACAGGGTGTTGAGACCCAGTACTTC.

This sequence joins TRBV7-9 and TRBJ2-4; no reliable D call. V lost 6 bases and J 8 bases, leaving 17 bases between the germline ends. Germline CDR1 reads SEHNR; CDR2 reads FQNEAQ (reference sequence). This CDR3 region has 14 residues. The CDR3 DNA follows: TGTGCCAGCAGGGGTTTTGACCGGGTGGACATTCAGTACTTC. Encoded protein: CASRGFDRVDIQYF.

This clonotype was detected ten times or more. The CDR3 bases are TGCAGTGCTAGAGTGCTTACTACACGGAGGGATGAGCAGTTCTTC. Translating gives CSARVLTTRRDEQFF. The V and J genes are TRBV20-1 and TRBJ2-1; tentative D call: TRBD2 (6 bases). The CDR3 runs 15 residues. CDR1 is DFQATT and CDR2 is SNEGSKA in the germline V gene (reference sequence). Trimming removed 1 base from V and 8 bases from J, with 18 bases in between.